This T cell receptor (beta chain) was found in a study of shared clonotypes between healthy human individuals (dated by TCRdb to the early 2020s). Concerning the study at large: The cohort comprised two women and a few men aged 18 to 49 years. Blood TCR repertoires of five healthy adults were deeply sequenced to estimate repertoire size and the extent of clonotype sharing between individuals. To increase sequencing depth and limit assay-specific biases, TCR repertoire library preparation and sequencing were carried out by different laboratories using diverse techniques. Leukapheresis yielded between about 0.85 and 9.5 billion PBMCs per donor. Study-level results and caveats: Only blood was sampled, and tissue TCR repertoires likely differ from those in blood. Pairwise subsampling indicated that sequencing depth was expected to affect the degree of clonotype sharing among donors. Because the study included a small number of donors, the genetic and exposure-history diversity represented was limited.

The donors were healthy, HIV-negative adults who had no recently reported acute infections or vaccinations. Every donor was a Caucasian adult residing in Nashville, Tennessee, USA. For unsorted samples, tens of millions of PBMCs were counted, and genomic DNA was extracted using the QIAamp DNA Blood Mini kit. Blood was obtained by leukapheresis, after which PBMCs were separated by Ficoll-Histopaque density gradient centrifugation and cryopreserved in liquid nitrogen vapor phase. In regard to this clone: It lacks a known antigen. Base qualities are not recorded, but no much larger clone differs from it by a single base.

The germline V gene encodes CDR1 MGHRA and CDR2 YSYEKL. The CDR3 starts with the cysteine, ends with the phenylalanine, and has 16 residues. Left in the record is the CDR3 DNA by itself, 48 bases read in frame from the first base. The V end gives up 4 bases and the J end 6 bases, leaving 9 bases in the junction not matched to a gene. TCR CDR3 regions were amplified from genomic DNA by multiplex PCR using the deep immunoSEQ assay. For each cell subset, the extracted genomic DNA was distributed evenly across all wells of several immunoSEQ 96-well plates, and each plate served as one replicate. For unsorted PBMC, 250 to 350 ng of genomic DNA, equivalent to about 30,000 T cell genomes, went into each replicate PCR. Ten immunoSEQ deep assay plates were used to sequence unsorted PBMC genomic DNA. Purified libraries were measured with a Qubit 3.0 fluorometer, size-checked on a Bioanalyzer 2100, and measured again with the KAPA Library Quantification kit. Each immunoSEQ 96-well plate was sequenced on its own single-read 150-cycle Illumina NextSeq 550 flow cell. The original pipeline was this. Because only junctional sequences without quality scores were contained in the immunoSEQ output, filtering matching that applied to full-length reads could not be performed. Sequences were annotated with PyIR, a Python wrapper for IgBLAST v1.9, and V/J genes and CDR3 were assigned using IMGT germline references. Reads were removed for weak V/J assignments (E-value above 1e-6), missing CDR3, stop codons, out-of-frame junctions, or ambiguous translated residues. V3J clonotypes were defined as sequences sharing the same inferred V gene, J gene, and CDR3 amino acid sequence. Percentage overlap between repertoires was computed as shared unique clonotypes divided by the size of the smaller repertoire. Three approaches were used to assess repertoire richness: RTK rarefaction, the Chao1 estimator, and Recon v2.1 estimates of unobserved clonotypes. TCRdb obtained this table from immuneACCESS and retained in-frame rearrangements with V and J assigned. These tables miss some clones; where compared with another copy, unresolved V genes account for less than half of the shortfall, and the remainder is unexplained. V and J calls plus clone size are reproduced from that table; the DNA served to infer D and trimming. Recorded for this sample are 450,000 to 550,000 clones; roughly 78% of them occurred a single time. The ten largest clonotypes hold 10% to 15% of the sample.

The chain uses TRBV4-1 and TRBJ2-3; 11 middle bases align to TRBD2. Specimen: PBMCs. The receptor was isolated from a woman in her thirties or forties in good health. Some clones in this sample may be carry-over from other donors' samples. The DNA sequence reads TGCGCCAGCAGCCTTACTAGCGGGAGTTGGGTCGATACGCAGTATTTT. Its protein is CASSLTSGSWVDTQYF.